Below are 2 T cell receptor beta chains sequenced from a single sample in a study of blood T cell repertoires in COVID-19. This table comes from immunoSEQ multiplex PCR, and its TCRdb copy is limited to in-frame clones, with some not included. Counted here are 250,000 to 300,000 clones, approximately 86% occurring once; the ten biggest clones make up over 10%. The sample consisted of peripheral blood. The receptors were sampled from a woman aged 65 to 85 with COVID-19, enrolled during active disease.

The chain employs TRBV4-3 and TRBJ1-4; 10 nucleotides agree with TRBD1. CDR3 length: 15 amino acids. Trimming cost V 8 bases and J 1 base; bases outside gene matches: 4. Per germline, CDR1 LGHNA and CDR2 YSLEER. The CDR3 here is CASADRGRTNEKLFF. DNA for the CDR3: TGCGCCAGCGCCGACAGGGGGCGAACTAATGAAAAACTGTTTTTT.

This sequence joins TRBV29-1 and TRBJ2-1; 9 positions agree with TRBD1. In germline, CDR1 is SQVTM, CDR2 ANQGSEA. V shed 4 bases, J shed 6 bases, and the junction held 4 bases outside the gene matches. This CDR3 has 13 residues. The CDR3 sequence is CSVVWDRANEQFF. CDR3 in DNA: TGCAGCGTTGTCTGGGACAGGGCCAATGAGCAGTTCTTC.